This TCR beta chain is drawn from a study of breast tumors, draining lymph nodes, adjacent tissues. Study-wide findings and caveats: Most tumor T cells seemingly derive from lymph node, then expand in tumor. Compared with basal-like, luminal-like tumors shared significantly more repertoire with nontumor tissue.

TCRdb processed the multiplex PCR reads anew with MiXCR; each CDR3 protein has one entry. This sample has about 140,000 distinct CDR3 sequences, with about 31% found just once. With 4 bases removed from V and 4 bases from J, the gap between germline ends came to 17 bases. Per the germline V gene, CDR1 is SGHNT and CDR2 is YYREEE (reference sequence). This CDR3 is 15 amino acids long. Samples came from axillary lymph nodes draining the breast cancer. Concerning this clonotype itself: Antigen unknown.

The source material was axillary lymph node tissue. The rearrangement joins TRBV5-4 to TRBJ1-2; the D gene is possibly TRBD1 (5 bases). This clonotype was obtained from a female donor with breast cancer. Some clones in this sample may be carry-over from other donors' samples. The CDR3 region has the DNA TGTGCCAGCAGCCCCTCCGCGGGGGGGGGCTATGGCTACACCTTC. It codes for CASSPSAGGGYGYTF.